The 29 T cell receptor beta chains given below trace back to one sample, sequenced in a study of blood T cell repertoires in COVID-19. Some clones are missing from TCRdb's copy, which holds only in-frame ones; the method was immunoSEQ multiplex PCR. This repertoire shows fewer than 400,000 clones, 65% to 85% found once; its top ten account for 2.5% to 3.5%. The sample taken for sequencing was peripheral blood. The receptors stem from a man younger than 40 with active or convalescent COVID-19.

This CDR3 is CASSSRGIKGTTYEQYF. DNA for the CDR3: TGTGCCAGCAGTTCCCGGGGTATAAAGGGTACAACCTACGAGCAGTACTTC. The V call is TRBV28, the J call TRBJ2-7; D possibly corresponds to TRBD2 (5 bases). This CDR3 has 17 amino acids. Looked up from germline, CDR1 is MDHEN and CDR2 is SYDVKM. V was shortened by 4 bases and J by 2 bases, with 21 bases between the two germline ends. The variable domain in full, completed from reference TRBV28 and TRBJ2-7, reads DVKVTQSSRYLVKRTGEKVFLECVQDMDHENMFWYRQDPGLGLRLIYFSYDVKMKEKGDIPEGYSVSREKKERFSLILESASTNQTSMYLCASSSRGIKGTTYEQYFGPGTRLTVT.

CDR3 residues: CASTSPRQMNTEAFF. The CDR3 DNA sequence: TGTGCCAGTACTTCCCCCCGACAGATGAACACTGAAGCTTTCTTT. The chain employs TRBV19 and TRBJ1-1, with D perhaps matching TRBD1 (5 bases). Per the germline V gene, CDR1 is LNHDA and CDR2 is SQIVND (reference sequence). The V gene lost 7 bases and the J gene lost 0 bases, with 15 bases spanning the gap. This CDR3 contains 15 residues.

The V gene is TRBV19, the J gene TRBJ1-5, with TRBD1 matching 7 bases. The germline V gene encodes CDR1 LNHDA and CDR2 SQIVND (reference sequence). The length of the CDR3 is 15 residues. After removal of 1 base from V and 5 bases from J, the junction contained 5 bases not matched to a gene. The CDR3 loop is CASSIATGDDQPQHF. In nucleotides, the CDR3 is TGTGCCAGTAGTATAGCCACAGGGGACGATCAGCCCCAGCATTTT.

The count of this clone is one. The chain combines TRBV13 with TRBJ1-2; no definite D call. Per the germline V gene, CDR1 is PRHDT and CDR2 is FYEKMQ (reference sequence). Deletions cut 2 bases from V and 4 bases from J, with 11 bases between. The CDR3 runs to 14 residues. The CDR3 region has the DNA TGTGCCAGCAGCTTACTTTCACAGTCCTATGGCTACACCTTC. Encoded protein: CASSLLSQSYGYTF.

The chain has TRBV3-1 (or the pseudogene TRBV3-2) and TRBJ2-3; TRBD2 matches at 12 bases. Losses at the gene ends were 0 bases for V and 1 base for J; bases not matched to a gene: 8. Germline loops: CDR1 LGHDT, CDR2 YNNKEL (reference sequence). The CDR3 length is 19 residues. The CDR3 spells CASSQDPHPSGGGTDTQYF. CDR3 sequence (DNA): TGTGCCAGCAGCCAAGACCCCCACCCTAGCGGGGGGGGCACAGATACGCAGTATTTT.

The rearrangement uses TRBV7-3 and TRBJ2-2; 7 bases align to TRBD2. The junction had 18 bases not matched to a gene; V was cut back by 5 bases and J by 6 bases. This CDR3 spans 18 amino acids. CDR1 is SGHTA, CDR2 FQGTGA, per germline. The CDR3 bases are TGTGCCAGCAGCCCCTTGGGGGGGGTGAGCTGTCGGCCCGGGGAGCTGTTTTTT. Residues: CASSPLGGVSCRPGELFF.

The CDR3 sequence is CASSQERQGAGEQFF. The CDR3, as DNA: TGTGCCAGCAGCCAAGAACGACAGGGGGCGGGTGAGCAGTTCTTC. V and J are TRBV4-2 and TRBJ2-1; TRBD1 matches at 10 bases. Germline V gives CDR1 LGHNA, CDR2 YNFKEQ. The length of the CDR3 is 15 residues. After removal of 0 bases from V and 9 bases from J, the junction contained 5 bases not matched to a gene.

This chain uses TRBV5-4 with TRBJ1-6; the D is unclear. CDR3 length: 15 residues. The V end was cut by 4 bases, the J end by 5 bases, with 13 bases between. Germline V CDR1 and CDR2: SGHNT, YYREEE (reference sequence). The chain's CDR3 is CASSRDPRDNSPLHF. Here the CDR3 DNA reads TGTGCCAGCAGCCGTGACCCGAGGGATAATTCACCCCTCCACTTT.

The chain combines TRBV3-1 (or the pseudogene TRBV3-2) with TRBJ2-1, with 10 bases matching TRBD2. Per germline, CDR1 LGHDT and CDR2 YNNKEL (reference sequence). This CDR3 spans 15 amino acids. Trimming at V came to 4 bases and at J to 7 bases, leaving 7 bases not matched to a gene. The CDR3 is CASSPWLAGGNEQFF. In DNA form, the CDR3 reads TGTGCCAGCAGCCCCTGGTTAGCGGGGGGAAATGAGCAGTTCTTC.

The chain recombines TRBV6-1 with TRBJ2-1, with D maybe TRBD2 (6 bases). Trimming removed 2 bases from V and 12 bases from J, with 14 bases in between. Germline CDR1 is MNHNS and CDR2 is SASEGT. CDR3 length equals 13 residues. The CDR3 spells CASSEWDFIGQFF. In nucleotides, the CDR3 is TGTGCCAGCAGTGAATGGGACTTCATAGGGCAGTTCTTC.

V gene TRBV27 combines with J gene TRBJ2-7; D is possibly TRBD1 (5 bases). V was pared by 5 bases and J by 4 bases, with 12 bases between. The CDR3 has 13 amino acids. CDR1 and CDR2 (germline): MNHEY, SMNVEV (reference sequence). CDR3 bases: TGTGCCAGCAGTCCCCCCCAGGGATACGAGCAGTACTTC. This codes for CASSPPQGYEQYF.

The CDR3 loop reads CASSSYRVDLYGYTF. CDR3 in DNA: TGTGCCAGCAGCTCCTACAGGGTTGATTTATATGGCTACACCTTC. V is TRBV7-2 and J is TRBJ1-2; perhaps TRBD1 as D (6 bases). The germline CDR1 and CDR2 sequences are SGHTA and FQGNSA. Trimming took off 4 bases at V and 5 bases at J, with 17 bases between the two ends. The CDR3 is 15 residues long.

The rearrangement joins TRBV19 to TRBJ1-4; TRBD1 agrees at 7 bases. Germline V gene data show CDR1 as LNHDA and CDR2 as SQIVND (reference sequence). Trimming at V came to 3 bases and at J to 3 bases, leaving 10 bases not matched to a gene. This CDR3 comprises 17 residues. The DNA for the CDR3 is TGTGCCAGTAGTATTACAAACAGGGGAGCAGCTAATGAAAAACTGTTTTTT. Translation gives CASSITNRGAANEKLFF.

The chain combines TRBV5-1 with TRBJ1-1, with a possible D match to TRBD1 (5 bases). The CDR3 covers 14 residues. Between the trimmed V and J ends, which lost 4 bases and 5 bases, there was a span of 15 bases. Germline V gives CDR1 SGHRS, CDR2 YFSETQ. The CDR3 loop is CASSGWGARTEAFF. The CDR3, as DNA: TGCGCCAGCAGCGGGTGGGGCGCCCGAACTGAAGCTTTCTTT.

Ten or more counts support this clone. This chain joins TRBV4-3 and TRBJ2-7; unclear D gene. Germline assignment: CDR1 LGHNA and CDR2 YSLEER. The ends were cut back, 1 base at V and 7 bases at J, with 20 bases in the middle. CDR3 size: 16 residues. The CDR3 sequence: CASSQGRSYPVKEQYF. In DNA, the CDR3 is TGCGCCAGCAGCCAAGGGCGTAGCTATCCAGTCAAGGAGCAGTACTTC.

This rearrangement joins TRBV23-1 to TRBJ2-1, with a tentative D call TRBD2 (6 bases). TRBV23-1 is marked as an open reading frame, function uncertain. V dropped 2 bases and J dropped 0 bases, with 23 bases sitting between them. The length of the CDR3 is 20 residues. As DNA, the CDR3 is TGCGCCAGCAGTCAACCGGGTATTAGCGGAACCCTGAGCTCCTACAATGAGCAGTTCTTC. This encodes CASSQPGISGTLSSYNEQFF.

The V gene is TRBV6-1, the J gene TRBJ2-1; the match to TRBD1 covers 7 bases. This CDR3 is 14 amino acids long. Germline-derived CDR1 and CDR2 are MNHNS and SASEGT. J lost 8 bases, V lost 3 bases, and 7 bases had no gene match. In DNA, the CDR3 is TGTGCCAGCAGTGATGGGGACAGTTGGGATGAGCAGTTCTTC. Translated: CASSDGDSWDEQFF.

This clone was recorded once. V is TRBV9 and J is TRBJ2-2, with 15 bases that match TRBD2. Trimming cost V 4 bases and J 9 bases; bases outside gene matches: 7. The CDR3 has 16 amino acids. Germline V gene sequence: CDR1 SGDLS, CDR2 YYNGEE. The CDR3 DNA follows: TGTGCCAGCAGCCAAGGACTAGCGGGGGGGCTCAGGGAGCTGTTTTTT. Translated: CASSQGLAGGLRELFF.

The chain has TRBV7-9 and TRBJ1-2, with 10 bases aligning to TRBD1. Germline CDR1 reads SEHNR; CDR2 reads FQNEAQ (reference sequence). With 3 bases clipped from V and 7 bases from J, the junction kept 8 bases outside the gene matches. The length of the CDR3 is 15 residues. CDR3 nucleotides: TGTGCCAGCAGCTTCTCCGGGACAGGGGAGGCTGGCTACACCTTC. Encoded protein: CASSFSGTGEAGYTF. The full variable domain, rest sourced from reference TRBV7-9 and TRBJ1-2, is DTGVSQNPRHKITKRGQNVTFRCDPISEHNRLYWYRQTLGQGPEFLTYFQNEAQLEKSRLLSDRFSAERPKGSFSTLEIQRTEQGDSAMYLCASSFSGTGEAGYTFGSGTRLTVV.

The rearrangement uses TRBV4-1 and TRBJ2-7; perhaps TRBD2 as D (6 bases). CDR3 length: 14 amino acids. The V gene's germline CDR1 is MGHRA and CDR2 YSYEKL. V lost 1 base and J 0 bases, leaving 7 bases between the germline ends. The CDR3 DNA follows: TGCGCCAGCAGCCAAGGGGGGGACTCCTACGAGCAGTACTTC. This sequence encodes CASSQGGDSYEQYF.

This chain joins TRBV6-5 and TRBJ1-3; TRBD1 matches 8 bases. The CDR3 totals 15 residues. V was pared by 5 bases and J by 1 base, with 4 bases of the junction left unmatched. CDR1 and CDR2 from the germline V gene are MNHEY and SVGAGI. CDR3 sequence (DNA): TGTGCCAGCAGTCGACAGGGGTTGTCTGGAAACACCATATATTTT. Protein sequence: CASSRQGLSGNTIYF.

With respect to this clone: One base away lies a much larger clone, so this may be a sequencing read error. Other DNA variants within this sample encode the same CDR3. V is TRBV28 and J is TRBJ2-1; 11 positions agree with TRBD2. The V gene end was trimmed by 6 bases and the J gene end by 8 bases; junction bases not matched to a gene: 9. This CDR3 is built from 15 residues. Per germline, CDR1 MDHEN and CDR2 SYDVKM. CDR3 sequence reads: CASSLTSGMVDEQFF. DNA for the CDR3: TGTGCCAGCAGCTTGACTAGCGGGATGGTAGATGAGCAGTTCTTC.

This sequence joins TRBV6-5 and TRBJ2-5; tentative D call: TRBD2 (7 bases). The ends were cut back, 2 bases at V and 5 bases at J, with 12 bases in the middle. The length of the CDR3 is 14 residues. CDR1 is MNHEY, CDR2 SVGAGI, per germline. CDR3 sequence (DNA): TGTGCCAGCAGTTACAGAGGGGGAGGGGAGACCCAGTACTTC. Its translation: CASSYRGGGETQYF.

The V gene is TRBV7-2, the J gene TRBJ2-7; possibly TRBD1 for D (5 bases). With 0 bases removed from V and 6 bases from J, the gap between germline ends came to 9 bases. Germline assignment: CDR1 SGHTA and CDR2 FQGNSA. There are 13 residues in the CDR3. The CDR3 sequence: CASSLAQGGEQYF. In DNA form, the CDR3 reads TGTGCCAGCAGCTTAGCGCAGGGCGGCGAGCAGTACTTC. Combining the CDR3 with reference TRBV7-2 and TRBJ2-7 gives the whole variable domain GAGVSQSPSNKVTEKGKDVELRCDPISGHTALYWYRQSLGQGLEFLIYFQGNSAPDKSGLPSDRFSAERTGGSVSTLTIQRTQQEDSAVYLCASSLAQGGEQYFGPGTRLTVT.

The chain employs TRBV4-3 and TRBJ2-1, with no clear D. The CDR3 has 14 residues. In germline, CDR1 is LGHNA, CDR2 YSLEER. The V end lost 4 bases, the J end lost 8 bases, and 15 bases lay between the germline ends. CDR3 region: CASSRELRVDEQFF. In DNA form, the CDR3 reads TGCGCCAGCAGCCGCGAACTTCGCGTTGATGAGCAGTTCTTC.

This sequence joins TRBV6-5 and TRBJ2-1, with 7 bases lining up with TRBD2. CDR1 MNHEY and CDR2 SVGAGI come from the germline V gene. This CDR3 comprises 14 residues. V gave up 5 bases and J gave up 8 bases; unmatched junction bases: 9. CDR3 in amino acids: CASSPRLASYEQFF. As DNA, the CDR3 is TGTGCCAGCAGTCCGCGACTAGCCTCCTATGAGCAGTTCTTC.

The V gene is TRBV4-2, the J gene TRBJ2-1; 13 nucleotides align to TRBD2. The CDR3 is 18 residues long. Germline CDR1 is LGHNA and CDR2 is YNFKEQ. J gave up 10 bases and V 0 bases, and 12 bases lay outside the gene matches. In nucleotides, the CDR3 is TGTGCCAGCAGCCAAGATTTCACTAGCGGGGGGGGATGGAGGGAGCAGTTCTTC. Protein sequence: CASSQDFTSGGGWREQFF.

V gene TRBV29-1 combines with J gene TRBJ1-4; D perhaps matches TRBD1 (5 bases). This CDR3 is 15 amino acids long. Trimming shortened V by 6 bases and J by 0 bases, and 14 bases separated the two germline ends. In germline, CDR1 is SQVTM, CDR2 ANQGSEA. The CDR3 region is CSVPSRQPTNEKLFF. The CDR3 coding sequence is TGCAGCGTCCCGTCTAGACAGCCAACTAATGAAAAACTGTTTTTT.

This clone has only one observation. The chain couples TRBV15 to TRBJ1-5, with D perhaps matching TRBD1 (6 bases). Germline loops: CDR1 LNHNV, CDR2 YYDKDF (reference sequence). CDR3 size: 16 residues. V shed 2 bases and J shed 4 bases, with 15 bases lying between them. In DNA, the CDR3 is TGTGCCACCAGCAGAAAACAGGGAAGGTCGAATCAGCCCCAGCATTTT. It is translated as CATSRKQGRSNQPQHF.